This entry is about one T cell receptor (beta chain). Its antigen is not known. The authors sorted CD4+ naive, central memory, regulatory and stem cell-like memory cells via CD45RO/CCR7/CD25/CD127/CD95/CD27. Deletions cut 0 bases from V and 7 bases from J, with 10 bases between. Germline-derived CDR1 and CDR2 are SGHRS and YFSETQ. The CDR3 is made up of 13 amino acids. The record originates from a study of beta chain features in type 1 diabetes. Study-level results: A definitive answer on HLA type influencing TCRB rearrangement was not reached here. A potential PCR bias toward shorter templates would be equal in patient and control samples.

As every portion of the isolated RNA was reverse transcribed, the sequencing read expressed TCRB transcripts. Clones were sequenced by immunoSEQ multiplex PCR, and TCRdb holds only the in-frame ones, with some missing. The table has approximately 250,000 clones, roughly 9.6% seen once. The V and J genes are TRBV5-1 and TRBJ1-2, with D perhaps matching TRBD1 (5 bases). The material sequenced was naive CD4+ T cells from blood. This sequence originates from a woman aged 18-30 years in good health. The DNA for the CDR3 is TGCGCCAGCAGCTTGGCAGGGTTGAGTGGCTACACCTTC. It encodes CASSLAGLSGYTF.